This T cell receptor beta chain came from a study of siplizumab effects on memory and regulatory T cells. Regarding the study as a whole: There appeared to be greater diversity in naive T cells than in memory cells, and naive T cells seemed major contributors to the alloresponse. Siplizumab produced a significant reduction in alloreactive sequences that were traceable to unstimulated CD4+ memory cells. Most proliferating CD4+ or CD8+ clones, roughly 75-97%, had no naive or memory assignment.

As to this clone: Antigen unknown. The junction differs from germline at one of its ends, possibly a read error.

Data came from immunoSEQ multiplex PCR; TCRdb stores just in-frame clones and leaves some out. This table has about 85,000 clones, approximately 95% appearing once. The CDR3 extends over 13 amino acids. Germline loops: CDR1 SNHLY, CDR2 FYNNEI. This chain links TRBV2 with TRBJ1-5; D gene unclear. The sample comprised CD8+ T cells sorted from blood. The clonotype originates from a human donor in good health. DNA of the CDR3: TGTGCCAGCACTGAACCCCGAGGGCAGCCCCAGCATTTT. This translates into CASTEPRGQPQHF. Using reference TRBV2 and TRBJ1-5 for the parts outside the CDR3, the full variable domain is EPEVTQTPSHQVTQMGQEVILRCVPISNHLYFYWYRQILGQKVEFLVSFYNNEISEKSEIFDDQFSVERPDGSNFTLKIRSTKLEDSAMYFCASTEPRGQPQHFGDGTRLSIL.